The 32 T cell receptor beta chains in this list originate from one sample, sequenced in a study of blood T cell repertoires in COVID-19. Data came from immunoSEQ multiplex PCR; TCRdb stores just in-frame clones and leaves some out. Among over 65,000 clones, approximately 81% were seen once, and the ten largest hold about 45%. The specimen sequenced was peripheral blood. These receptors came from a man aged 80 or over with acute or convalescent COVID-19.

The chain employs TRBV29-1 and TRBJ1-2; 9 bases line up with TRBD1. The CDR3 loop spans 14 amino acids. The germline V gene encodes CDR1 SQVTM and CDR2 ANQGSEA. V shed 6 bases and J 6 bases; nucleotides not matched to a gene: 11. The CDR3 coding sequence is TGCAGCGTATCCCTAGGACAGGGGATAAATGGCTACACCTTC. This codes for CSVSLGQGINGYTF.

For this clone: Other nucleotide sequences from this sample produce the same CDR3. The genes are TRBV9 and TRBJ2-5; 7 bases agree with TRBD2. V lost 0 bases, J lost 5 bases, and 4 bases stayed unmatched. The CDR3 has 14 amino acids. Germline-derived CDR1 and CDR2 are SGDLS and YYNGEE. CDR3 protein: CASSVGLAGETQYF. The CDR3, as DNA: TGTGCCAGCAGCGTAGGACTAGCCGGGGAGACCCAGTACTTC. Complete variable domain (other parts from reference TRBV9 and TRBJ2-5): DSGVTQTPKHLITATGQRVTLRCSPRSGDLSVYWYQQSLDQGLQFLIQYYNGEERAKGNILERFSAQQFPDLHSELNLSSLELGDSALYFCASSVGLAGETQYFGPGTRLLVL.

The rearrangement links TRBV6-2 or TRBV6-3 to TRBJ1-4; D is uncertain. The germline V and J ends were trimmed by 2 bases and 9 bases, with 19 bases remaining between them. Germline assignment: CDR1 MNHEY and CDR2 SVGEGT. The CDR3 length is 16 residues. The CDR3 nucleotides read TGTGCCAGCAGTTACGGGCCCGGCAGCCGCGAGCAAAAACTGTTTTTT. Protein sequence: CASSYGPGSREQKLFF.

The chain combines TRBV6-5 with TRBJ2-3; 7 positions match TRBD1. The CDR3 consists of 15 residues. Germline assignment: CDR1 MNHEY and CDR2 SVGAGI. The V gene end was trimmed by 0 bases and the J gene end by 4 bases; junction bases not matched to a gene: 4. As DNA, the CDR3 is TGTGCCAGCAGTTACTCGAGGGGGCAATCAGATACGCAGTATTTT. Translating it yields CASSYSRGQSDTQYF.

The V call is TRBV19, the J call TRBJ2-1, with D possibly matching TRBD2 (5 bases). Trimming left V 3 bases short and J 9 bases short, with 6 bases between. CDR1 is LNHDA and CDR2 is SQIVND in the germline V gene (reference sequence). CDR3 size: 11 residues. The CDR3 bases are TGTGCCAGTAGTATCCGGGGTGAGCAGTTCTTC. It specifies CASSIRGEQFF.

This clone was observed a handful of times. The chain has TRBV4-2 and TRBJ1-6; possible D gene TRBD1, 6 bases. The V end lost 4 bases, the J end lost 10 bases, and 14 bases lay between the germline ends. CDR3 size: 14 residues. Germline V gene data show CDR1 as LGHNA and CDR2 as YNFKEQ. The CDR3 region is CASSPRRGKSPLHF. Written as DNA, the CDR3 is TGTGCCAGCAGCCCTCGCAGGGGTAAGTCACCCCTCCACTTT.

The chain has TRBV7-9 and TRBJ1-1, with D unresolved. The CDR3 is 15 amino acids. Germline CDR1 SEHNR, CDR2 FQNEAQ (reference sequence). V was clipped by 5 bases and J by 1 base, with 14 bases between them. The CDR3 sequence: CASSTGGRGNTEAFF. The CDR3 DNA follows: TGTGCCAGCAGCACCGGAGGTCGGGGGAACACTGAAGCTTTCTTT.

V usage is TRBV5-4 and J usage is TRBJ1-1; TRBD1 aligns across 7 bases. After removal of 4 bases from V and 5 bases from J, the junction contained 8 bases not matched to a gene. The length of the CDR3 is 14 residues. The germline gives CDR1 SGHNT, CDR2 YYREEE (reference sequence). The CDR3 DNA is TGTGCCAGCAGCAACAGGGGTGGGGGAACTGAAGCTTTCTTT. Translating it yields CASSNRGGGTEAFF. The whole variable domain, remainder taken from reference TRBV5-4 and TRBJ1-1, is ETGVTQSPTHLIKTRGQQVTLRCSSQSGHNTVSWYQQALGQGPQFIFQYYREEENGRGNFPPRFSGLQFPNYSSELNVNALELDDSALYLCASSNRGGGTEAFFGQGTRLTVV.

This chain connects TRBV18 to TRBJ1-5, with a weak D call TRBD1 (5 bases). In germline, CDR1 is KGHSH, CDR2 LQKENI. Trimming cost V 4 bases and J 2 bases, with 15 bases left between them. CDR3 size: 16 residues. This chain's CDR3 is CASSRGLGGGNQPQHF. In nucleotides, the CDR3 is TGTGCCAGCTCACGGGGCCTGGGAGGGGGCAATCAGCCCCAGCATTTT.

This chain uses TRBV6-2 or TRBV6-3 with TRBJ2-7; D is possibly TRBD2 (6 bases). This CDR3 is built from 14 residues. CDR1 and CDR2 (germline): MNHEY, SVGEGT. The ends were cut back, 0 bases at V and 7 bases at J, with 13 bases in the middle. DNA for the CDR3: TGTGCCAGCAGTTACTCACCGGGAGCCGGGGAGCAGTACTTC. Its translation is CASSYSPGAGEQYF.

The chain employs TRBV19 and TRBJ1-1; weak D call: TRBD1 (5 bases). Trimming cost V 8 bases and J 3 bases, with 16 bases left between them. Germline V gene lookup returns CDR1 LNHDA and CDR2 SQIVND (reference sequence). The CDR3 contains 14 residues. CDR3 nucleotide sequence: TGTGCCAGTGCGGACCAGGGTTCGTACACTGAAGCTTTCTTT. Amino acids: CASADQGSYTEAFF.

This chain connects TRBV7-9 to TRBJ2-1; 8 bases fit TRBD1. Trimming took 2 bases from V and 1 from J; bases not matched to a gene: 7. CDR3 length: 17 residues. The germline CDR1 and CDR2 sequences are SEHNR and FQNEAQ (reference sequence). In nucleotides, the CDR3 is TGTGCCAGCAGCTTAAGAATGCGGGACAGGTCCTACAATGAGCAGTTCTTC. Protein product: CASSLRMRDRSYNEQFF.

The CDR3 region is CASSYGRNTEAFF. Here the CDR3 DNA reads TGTGCCAGCAGTTACGGTAGGAACACTGAAGCTTTCTTT. The chain is built from TRBV6-2 or TRBV6-3 and TRBJ1-1; D gene ambiguous. The CDR3 extends over 13 amino acids. Germline CDR1 is MNHEY and CDR2 is SVGEGT. V was pared by 2 bases and J by 1 base, with 5 bases between.

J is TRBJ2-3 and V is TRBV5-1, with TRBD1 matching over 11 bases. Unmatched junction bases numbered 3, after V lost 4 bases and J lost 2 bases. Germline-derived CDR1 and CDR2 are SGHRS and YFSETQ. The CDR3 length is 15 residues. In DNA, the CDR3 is TGCGCCAGCAGCGCCGGACAGGGGGCCACAGATACGCAGTATTTT. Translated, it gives CASSAGQGATDTQYF.

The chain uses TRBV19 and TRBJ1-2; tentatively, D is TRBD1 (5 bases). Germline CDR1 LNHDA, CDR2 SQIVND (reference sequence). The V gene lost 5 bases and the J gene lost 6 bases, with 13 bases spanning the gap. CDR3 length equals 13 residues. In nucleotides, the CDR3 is TGTGCCAGTAGTCCGGCCGGGGGGGATGGCTACACCTTC. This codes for CASSPAGGDGYTF.

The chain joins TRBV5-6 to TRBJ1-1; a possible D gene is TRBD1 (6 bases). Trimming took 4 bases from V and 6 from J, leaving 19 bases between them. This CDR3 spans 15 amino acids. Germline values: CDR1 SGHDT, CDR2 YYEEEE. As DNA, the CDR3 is TGTGCCAGCAGCCGCTTAGGACAGCAAGTGGCTGAAGCTTTCTTT. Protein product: CASSRLGQQVAEAFF.

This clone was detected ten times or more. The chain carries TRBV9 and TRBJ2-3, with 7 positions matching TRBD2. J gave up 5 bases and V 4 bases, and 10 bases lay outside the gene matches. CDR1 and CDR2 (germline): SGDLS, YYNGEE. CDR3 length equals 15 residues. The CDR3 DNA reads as TGTGCCAGCAGCAACTCTCGGGAGGCCCAAGATACGCAGTATTTT. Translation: CASSNSREAQDTQYF. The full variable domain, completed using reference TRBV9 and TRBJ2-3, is DSGVTQTPKHLITATGQRVTLRCSPRSGDLSVYWYQQSLDQGLQFLIQYYNGEERAKGNILERFSAQQFPDLHSELNLSSLELGDSALYFCASSNSREAQDTQYFGPGTRLTVL.

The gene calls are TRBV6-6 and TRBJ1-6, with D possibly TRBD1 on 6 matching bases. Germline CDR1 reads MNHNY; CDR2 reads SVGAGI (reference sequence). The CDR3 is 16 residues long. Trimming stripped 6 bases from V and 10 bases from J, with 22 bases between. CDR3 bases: TGTGCCAGCAGACCCCACGGAGTGGACAGAGGGTCACCCCTCCACTTT. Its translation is CASRPHGVDRGSPLHF.

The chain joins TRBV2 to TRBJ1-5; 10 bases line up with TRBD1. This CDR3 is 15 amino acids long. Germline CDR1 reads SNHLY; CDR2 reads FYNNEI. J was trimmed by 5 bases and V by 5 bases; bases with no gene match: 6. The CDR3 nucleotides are TGTGCCAGCAGTTCGACAGGGGGCGACTATCAGCCCCAGCATTTT. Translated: CASSSTGGDYQPQHF.

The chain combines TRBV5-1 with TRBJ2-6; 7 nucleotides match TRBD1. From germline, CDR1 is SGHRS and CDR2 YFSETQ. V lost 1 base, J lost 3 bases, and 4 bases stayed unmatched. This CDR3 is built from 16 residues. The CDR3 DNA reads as TGCGCCAGCAGCTTGAAAACAGGGGTTGGGGCCAACGTCCTGACTTTC. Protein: CASSLKTGVGANVLTF.

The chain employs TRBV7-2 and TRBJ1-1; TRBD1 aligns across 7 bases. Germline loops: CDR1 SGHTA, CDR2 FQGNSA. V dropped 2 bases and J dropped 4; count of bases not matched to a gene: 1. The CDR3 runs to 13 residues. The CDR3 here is CASSLSGGTEAFF. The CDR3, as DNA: TGTGCCAGCAGCTTATCAGGGGGCACTGAAGCTTTCTTT.

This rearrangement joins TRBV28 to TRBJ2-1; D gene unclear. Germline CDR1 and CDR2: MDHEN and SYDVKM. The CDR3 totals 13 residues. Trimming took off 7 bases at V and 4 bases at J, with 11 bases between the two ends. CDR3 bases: TGTGCCAGCAATGAACAGAGATACAATGAGCAGTTCTTC. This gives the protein CASNEQRYNEQFF.

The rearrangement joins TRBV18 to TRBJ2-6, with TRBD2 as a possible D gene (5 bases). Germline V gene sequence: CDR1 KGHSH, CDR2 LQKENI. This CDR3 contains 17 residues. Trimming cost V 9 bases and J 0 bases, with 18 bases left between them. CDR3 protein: CASSERRAGSGANVLTF. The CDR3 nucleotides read TGTGCCAGTTCAGAGCGGCGAGCCGGCTCTGGGGCCAACGTCCTGACTTTC.

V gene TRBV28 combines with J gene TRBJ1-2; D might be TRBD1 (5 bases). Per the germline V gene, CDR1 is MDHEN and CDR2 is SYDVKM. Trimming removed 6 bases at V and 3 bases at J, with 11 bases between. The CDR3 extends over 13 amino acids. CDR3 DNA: TGTGCCAGCAGCCAATGGGGGGACTATGGCTACACCTTC. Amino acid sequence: CASSQWGDYGYTF.

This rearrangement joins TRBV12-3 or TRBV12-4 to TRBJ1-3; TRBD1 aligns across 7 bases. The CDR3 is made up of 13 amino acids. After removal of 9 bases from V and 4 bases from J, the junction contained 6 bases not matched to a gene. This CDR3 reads CASDRDDGNTIYF. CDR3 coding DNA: TGTGCCAGTGACAGGGACGACGGAAACACCATATATTTT.

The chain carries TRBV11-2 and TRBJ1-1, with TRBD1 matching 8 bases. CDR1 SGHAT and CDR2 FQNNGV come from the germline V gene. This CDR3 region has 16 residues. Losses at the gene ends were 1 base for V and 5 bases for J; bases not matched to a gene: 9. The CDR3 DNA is TGTGCCAGCAGCTTAGTTAAAGGGACAGGAGGGACTGAAGCTTTCTTT. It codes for CASSLVKGTGGTEAFF.

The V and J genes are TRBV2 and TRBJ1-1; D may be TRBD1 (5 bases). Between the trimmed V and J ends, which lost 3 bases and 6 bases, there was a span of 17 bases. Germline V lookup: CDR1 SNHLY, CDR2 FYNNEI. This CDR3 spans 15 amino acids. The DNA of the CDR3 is TGTGCCAGCAGTGATAAGGGCAGGGCGATTGCTGAAGCTTTCTTT. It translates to CASSDKGRAIAEAFF.

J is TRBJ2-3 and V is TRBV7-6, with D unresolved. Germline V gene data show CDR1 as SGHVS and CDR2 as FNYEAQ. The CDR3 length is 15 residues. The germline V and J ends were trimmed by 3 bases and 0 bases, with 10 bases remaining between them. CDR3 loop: CASSFTGSSTDTQYF. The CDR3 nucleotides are TGTGCCAGCAGCTTTACGGGTTCTAGCACAGATACGCAGTATTTT.

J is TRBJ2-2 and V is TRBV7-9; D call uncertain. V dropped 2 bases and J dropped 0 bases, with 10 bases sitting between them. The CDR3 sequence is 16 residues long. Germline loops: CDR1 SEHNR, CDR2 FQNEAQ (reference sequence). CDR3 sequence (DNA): TGTGCCAGCAGCTTAAAGGTAGCCTCGAACACCGGGGAGCTGTTTTTT. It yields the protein CASSLKVASNTGELFF. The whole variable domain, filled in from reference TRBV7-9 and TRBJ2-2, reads DTGVSQNPRHKITKRGQNVTFRCDPISEHNRLYWYRQTLGQGPEFLTYFQNEAQLEKSRLLSDRFSAERPKGSFSTLEIQRTEQGDSAMYLCASSLKVASNTGELFFGEGSRLTVL.

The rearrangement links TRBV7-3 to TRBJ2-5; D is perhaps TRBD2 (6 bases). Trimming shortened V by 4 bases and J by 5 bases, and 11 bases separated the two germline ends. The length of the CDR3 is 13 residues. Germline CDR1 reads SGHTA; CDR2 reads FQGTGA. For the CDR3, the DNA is TGTGCCAGCAGCTCGCTAGCGTGGGAGACCCAGTACTTC. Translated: CASSSLAWETQYF. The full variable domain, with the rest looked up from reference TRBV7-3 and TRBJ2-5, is GAGVSQTPSNKVTEKGKYVELRCDPISGHTALYWYRQSLGQGPEFLIYFQGTGAADDSGLPNDRFFAVRPEGSVSTLKIQRTERGDSAVYLCASSSLAWETQYFGPGTRLLVL.

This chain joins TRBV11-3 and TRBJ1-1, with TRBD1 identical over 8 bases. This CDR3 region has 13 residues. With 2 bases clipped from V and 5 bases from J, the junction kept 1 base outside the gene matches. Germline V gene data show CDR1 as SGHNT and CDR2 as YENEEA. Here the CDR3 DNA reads TGTGCCAGCAGCTTAACAGGGGGGACTGAAGCTTTCTTT. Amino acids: CASSLTGGTEAFF.

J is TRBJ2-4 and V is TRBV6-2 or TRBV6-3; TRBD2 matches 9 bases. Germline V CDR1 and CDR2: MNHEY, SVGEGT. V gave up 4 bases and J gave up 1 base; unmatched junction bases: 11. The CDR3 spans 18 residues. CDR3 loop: CASSSLIAGAGAKNIQYF. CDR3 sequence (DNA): TGTGCCAGCAGTTCACTAATAGCGGGAGCGGGGGCCAAAAACATTCAGTACTTC.